This TCR beta chain comes out of a study of identical twins. Notes on the study in general: In beta out-of-frame sequences, the excess sharing between twins was weaker.

This clonotype was recorded a few times. What it binds is not known. TCRdb re-called the 5' RACE reads through MiXCR, storing one row per CDR3 protein. The repertoire consists of 1.5 million to 2 million distinct CDR3 sequences, with about 32% occurring once and the leading ten covering about 0.27%. CDR1 is SGHAT and CDR2 is FQNNGV in the germline V gene. The V and J ends lost 0 bases and 4 bases, in that order; junction bases with no gene match: 6. This CDR3 region has 15 residues. The TCR comes from a newborn girl in good health. V and J are TRBV11-2 and TRBJ2-7, with TRBD1 matching 7 bases. Sample: cord blood. The CDR3 is CASSLERTGIYEQYF. CDR3 DNA sequence: TGTGCCAGCAGCTTAGAGAGGACAGGTATTTACGAGCAGTACTTC.